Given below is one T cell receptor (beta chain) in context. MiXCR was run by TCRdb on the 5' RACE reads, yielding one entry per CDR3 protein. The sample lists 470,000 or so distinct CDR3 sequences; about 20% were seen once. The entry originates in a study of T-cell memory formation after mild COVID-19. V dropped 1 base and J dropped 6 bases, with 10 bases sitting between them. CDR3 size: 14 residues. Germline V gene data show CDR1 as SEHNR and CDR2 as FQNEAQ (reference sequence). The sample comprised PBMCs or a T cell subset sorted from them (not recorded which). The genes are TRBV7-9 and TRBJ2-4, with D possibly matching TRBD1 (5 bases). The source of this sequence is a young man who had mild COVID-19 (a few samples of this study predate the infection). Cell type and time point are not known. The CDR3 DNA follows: TGTGCCAGCAGCTTAGTCAGGGCTGGAAACATTCAGTACTTC. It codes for CASSLVRAGNIQYF.